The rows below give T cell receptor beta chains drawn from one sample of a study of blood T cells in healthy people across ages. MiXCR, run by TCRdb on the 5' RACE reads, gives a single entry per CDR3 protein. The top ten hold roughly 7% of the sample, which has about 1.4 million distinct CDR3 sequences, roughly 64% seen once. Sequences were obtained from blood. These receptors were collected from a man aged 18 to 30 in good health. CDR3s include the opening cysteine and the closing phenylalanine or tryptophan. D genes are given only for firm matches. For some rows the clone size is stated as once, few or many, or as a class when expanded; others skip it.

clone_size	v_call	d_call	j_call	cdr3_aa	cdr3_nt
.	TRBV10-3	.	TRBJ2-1	CAISTSANRLGDEQFF	TGTGCCATCAGTACTAGTGCCAACCGTTTGGGCGATGAGCAGTTCTTC
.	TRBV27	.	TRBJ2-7	CASSWGPGTYEQYF	TGTGCCAGCAGTTGGGGACCAGGGACCTACGAGCAGTACTTC
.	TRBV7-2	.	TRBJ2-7	CASSYRSGDLASYEQYF	TGTGCCAGCAGCTACCGTTCCGGGGACTTGGCCTCCTACGAGCAGTACTTC
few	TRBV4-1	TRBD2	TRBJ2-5	CASSQLAGGKETQYF	TGCGCCAGCAGCCAACTAGCGGGGGGGAAAGAGACCCAGTACTTC
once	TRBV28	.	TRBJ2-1	CASSPSDPIDGQFF	TGTGCCAGCAGTCCCTCGGACCCCATAGATGGGCAGTTCTTC
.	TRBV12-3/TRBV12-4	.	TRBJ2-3	CASSLAGRGADTQYF	TGTGCCAGCAGTTTAGCCGGACGTGGCGCAGATACGCAGTATTTT
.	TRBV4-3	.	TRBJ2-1	CASSQEGRVGYNEQFF	TGCGCCAGCAGCCAAGAGGGCAGGGTAGGGTACAATGAGCAGTTCTTC
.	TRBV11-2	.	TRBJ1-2	CASSPGQPLRYGYTF	TGTGCCAGCAGCCCCGGACAGCCCCTCCGCTATGGCTACACCTTC
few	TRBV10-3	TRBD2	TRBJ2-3	CAISESIGGGTDTQYF	TGTGCCATCAGTGAGTCGATTGGCGGGGGGACAGATACGCAGTATTTT
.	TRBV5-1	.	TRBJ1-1	CASSGEVNTEAFF	TGCGCCAGCAGCGGGGAGGTGAACACTGAAGCTTTCTTT
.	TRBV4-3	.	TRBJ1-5	CASSLEGGARQPQHF	TGCGCCAGCAGCCTTGAGGGAGGAGCGCGTCAGCCCCAGCATTTT
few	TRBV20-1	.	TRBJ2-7	CSARELYEQYF	TGCAGTGCTAGAGAGCTCTACGAGCAGTACTTC
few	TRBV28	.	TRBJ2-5	CASSSHRVTRQETQYF	TGTGCCAGCAGTTCTCACAGGGTTACCCGACAAGAGACCCAGTACTTC
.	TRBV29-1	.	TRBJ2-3	CSVEGLNYTDTQYF	TGCAGCGTGGAAGGACTGAATTACACAGATACGCAGTATTTT
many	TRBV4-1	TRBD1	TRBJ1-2	CASSQGFGTGDHYGYTF	TGCGCCAGCAGCCAAGGGTTCGGGACAGGGGACCACTATGGCTACACCTTC
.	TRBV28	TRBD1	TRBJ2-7	CASSQTGAPNEQYF	TGTGCCAGCAGTCAGACAGGGGCTCCGAACGAGCAGTACTTC
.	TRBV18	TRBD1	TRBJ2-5	CASSPTLITGGDEQYF	TGTGCCAGCTCACCGACACTCATCACAGGGGGCGATGAGCAGTACTTC
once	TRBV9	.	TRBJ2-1	CASSVEQGSNEQFF	TGTGCCAGCAGCGTAGAGCAGGGTTCAAATGAGCAGTTCTTC
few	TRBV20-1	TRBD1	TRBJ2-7	CSATGTGWLEQYF	TGCAGTGCGACCGGGACAGGGTGGCTCGAGCAGTACTTC
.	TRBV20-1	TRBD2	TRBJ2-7	CSASLVAGAEQYF	TGCAGTGCTAGTTTGGTGGCGGGAGCCGAGCAGTACTTC
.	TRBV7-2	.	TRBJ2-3	CASSLNTGSTDTQYF	TGTGCCAGCAGCTTAAATACGGGTAGCACAGATACGCAGTATTTT